The next 30 T cell receptor beta chains were all read from a single sample in a study of T cell responses to AZD1222 COVID-19 vaccine. Profiling relied on immunoSEQ multiplex PCR, and the TCRdb table lists in-frame clones only, not all of them. In the table there are approximately 80,000 clones, around 81% of which are singletons. The sample consisted of peripheral blood, taken on day 0 of AZD1222 vaccination. These receptors were collected from an adult in good health.

The chain uses TRBV19 and TRBJ1-5; 11 positions agree with TRBD1. The CDR3 has 15 residues. Per the germline V gene, CDR1 is LNHDA and CDR2 is SQIVND (reference sequence). The junction had 4 bases not matched to a gene; V was cut back by 3 bases and J by 6 bases. CDR3 in amino acids: CASSMDRGLSQPQHF. CDR3 in DNA: TGTGCCAGTAGTATGGACAGGGGGCTAAGTCAGCCCCAGCATTTT.

The genes are TRBV7-9 and TRBJ1-1, with D perhaps matching TRBD1 (5 bases). The CDR3 is 14 residues long. The V gene lost 1 base and the J gene lost 1 base, with 7 bases spanning the gap. Per the germline V gene, CDR1 is SEHNR and CDR2 is FQNEAQ (reference sequence). CDR3 residues: CASSLDGGNTEAFF. In nucleotides, the CDR3 is TGTGCCAGCAGCTTAGATGGGGGGAACACTGAAGCTTTCTTT.

The J gene is TRBJ1-1, the V gene TRBV6-5, with D hard to call. The CDR3 is 12 residues long. The V gene lost 10 bases and the J gene lost 4 bases, with 13 bases spanning the gap. The germline gives CDR1 MNHEY, CDR2 SVGAGI. The CDR3 region is CATGLRLTEAFF. The DNA of the CDR3 is TGTGCCACAGGCCTAAGACTCACTGAAGCTTTCTTT.

The V gene is TRBV24-1, the J gene TRBJ2-7, with 7 bases lining up with TRBD1. This CDR3 spans 12 amino acids. Losses at the gene ends were 10 bases for V and 6 bases for J; bases not matched to a gene: 8. Germline CDR1 reads KGHDR; CDR2 reads SFDVKD. Here the CDR3 reads CATRQGYGEQYF. DNA of the CDR3: TGTGCCACTCGACAGGGATATGGCGAGCAGTACTTC.

V and J are TRBV4-1 and TRBJ2-2; D is undetermined. The CDR3 has 15 residues. Trimming removed 3 bases at V and 2 bases at J, with 10 bases between. Germline V gene sequence: CDR1 MGHRA, CDR2 YSYEKL. CDR3: CASSHQTANTGELFF. CDR3 sequence (DNA): TGCGCCAGCAGCCACCAGACGGCCAACACCGGGGAGCTGTTTTTT.

The V call is TRBV27, the J call TRBJ1-2, with TRBD1 matching over 7 bases. J was trimmed by 6 bases and V by 6 bases; bases with no gene match: 16. The CDR3 is 16 amino acids. Germline V lookup: CDR1 MNHEY, CDR2 SMNVEV (reference sequence). The chain's CDR3 is CASSSQATATGNGYTF. Written as DNA, the CDR3 is TGTGCCAGCAGCTCTCAGGCTACAGCGACAGGGAATGGCTACACCTTC.

This chain connects TRBV15 to TRBJ2-7; the D call may be TRBD1 or TRBD2 (7 bases each). The CDR3 has 15 residues. Germline CDR1 LNHNV, CDR2 YYDKDF (reference sequence). Trimming pared 0 bases from V and 10 bases from J, leaving 19 bases between. CDR3 sequence (DNA): TGTGCCACCAGCAGAGATTTTAGAACAGGGGAGGGTCAGTACTTC. It translates to CATSRDFRTGEGQYF.

The rearrangement links TRBV6-5 to TRBJ2-7, with 8 bases lining up with TRBD2. Germline V gene data show CDR1 as MNHEY and CDR2 as SVGAGI. J was trimmed by 3 bases and V by 2 bases; bases with no gene match: 9. This CDR3 is 16 amino acids long. Here the CDR3 DNA reads TGTGCCAGCAGTTACAAGGCGGGACTAGGTCGCTACGAGCAGTACTTC. Translated, it gives CASSYKAGLGRYEQYF.

A single count supports this clone. The V call is TRBV2, the J call TRBJ2-2, with D maybe TRBD2 (5 bases). V dropped 6 bases and J dropped 1 base, with 9 bases sitting between them. This CDR3 is 14 amino acids long. Germline assignment: CDR1 SNHLY and CDR2 FYNNEI. The DNA for the CDR3 is TGTGCCAGCAGCGGAGGATGGAACACCGGGGAGCTGTTTTTT. Translated, it gives CASSGGWNTGELFF.

This rearrangement joins TRBV5-1 to TRBJ2-5; 12 bases are shared with TRBD2. The CDR3 runs 15 residues. J gave up 5 bases and V 4 bases, and 6 bases lay outside the gene matches. Per germline, CDR1 SGHRS and CDR2 YFSETQ. The CDR3 bases are TGCGCCAGCAGCCTGACTAGCGGGAGTATGGAGACCCAGTACTTC. It codes for CASSLTSGSMETQYF. The full variable domain, in which reference TRBV5-1 and TRBJ2-5 provide the parts outside the CDR3, is KAGVTQTPRYLIKTRGQQVTLSCSPISGHRSVSWYQQTPGQGLQFLFEYFSETQRNKGNFPGRFSGRQFSNSRSEMNVSTLELGDSALYLCASSLTSGSMETQYFGPGTRLLVL.

The genes are TRBV18 and TRBJ2-5, with D tentatively TRBD1 (6 bases). Germline assignment: CDR1 KGHSH and CDR2 LQKENI. The CDR3 totals 13 residues. Trimming removed 3 bases from V and 4 bases from J, with 9 bases in between. CDR3: CASSPTDRETQYF. Here the CDR3 DNA reads TGTGCCAGCTCACCTACGGACAGAGAGACCCAGTACTTC.

The J gene is TRBJ2-5, the V gene TRBV28, with 12 bases lining up with TRBD2. This CDR3 is built from 14 residues. CDR1 is MDHEN, CDR2 SYDVKM, per germline. The trim removed 6 bases at V and 1 base at J, leaving 0 bases unmatched. CDR3 nucleotide sequence: TGTGCCAGCAGACTAGCGGGGGGCCAAGAGACCCAGTACTTC. Residues: CASRLAGGQETQYF. The full variable domain, its missing parts supplied by reference TRBV28 and TRBJ2-5, is DVKVTQSSRYLVKRTGEKVFLECVQDMDHENMFWYRQDPGLGLRLIYFSYDVKMKEKGDIPEGYSVSREKKERFSLILESASTNQTSMYLCASRLAGGQETQYFGPGTRLLVL.

The chain joins TRBV9 to TRBJ2-5; TRBD2 aligns across 11 bases. Trimming removed 2 bases from V and 4 bases from J; junction bases left unmatched: 7. The CDR3 sequence is 16 residues long. CDR1 and CDR2 (germline): SGDLS, YYNGEE. CDR3 nucleotide sequence: TGTGCCAGCAGCGTCCTAGCGGGGGGACAGGGAGAGACCCAGTACTTC. Its translation is CASSVLAGGQGETQYF. The whole variable domain, remainder taken from reference TRBV9 and TRBJ2-5, is DSGVTQTPKHLITATGQRVTLRCSPRSGDLSVYWYQQSLDQGLQFLIQYYNGEERAKGNILERFSAQQFPDLHSELNLSSLELGDSALYFCASSVLAGGQGETQYFGPGTRLLVL.

The DNA of the CDR3 is TGTGCCTGGAGTAAGGGCGGGGGCTACAATGAGCAGTTCTTC. It specifies CAWSKGGGYNEQFF. This chain uses TRBV30 with TRBJ2-1, with 7 bases fitting TRBD2. V gave up 2 bases and J gave up 3 bases; unmatched junction bases: 4. The CDR3 contains 14 residues. Germline V gene data show CDR1 as GTSNPN and CDR2 as SVGIG (reference sequence).

The chain has TRBV29-1 and TRBJ1-1; D remains ambiguous. The CDR3 has 12 amino acids. Germline V gene lookup returns CDR1 SQVTM and CDR2 ANQGSEA. V dropped 5 bases and J dropped 1 base, with 8 bases sitting between them. In DNA, the CDR3 is TGCAGCGTTAGGCCGTCGAACACTGAAGCTTTCTTT. Translation: CSVRPSNTEAFF. Based on the CDR3 plus reference TRBV29-1 and TRBJ1-1, the full variable domain is SAVISQKPSRDICQRGTSLTIQCQVDSQVTMMFWYRQQPGQSLTLIATANQGSEATYESGFVIDKFPISRPNLTFSTLTVSNMSPEDSSIYLCSVRPSNTEAFFGQGTRLTVV.

This chain connects TRBV6-5 to TRBJ2-7; the D gene is possibly TRBD2 (6 bases). Germline CDR1 is MNHEY and CDR2 is SVGAGI. V was cut by 7 bases and J by 5 bases, with 12 bases left in between. The CDR3 sequence is 12 residues long. The CDR3 nucleotides read TGTGCCAGCATCGGAGGGTTGGACGAGCAGTACTTC. Residues: CASIGGLDEQYF.

The chain uses TRBV7-8 and TRBJ1-3; D not certain. Germline-derived CDR1 and CDR2 are SGHVS and FQNEAQ. Trimming stripped 5 bases from V and 0 bases from J, with 8 bases between. The CDR3 covers 14 residues. In DNA, the CDR3 is TGTGCCAGCAGCCCCCATAACTCTGGAAACACCATATATTTT. This encodes CASSPHNSGNTIYF.

This clone was recorded once. The chain uses TRBV5-1 and TRBJ2-5; TRBD2 agrees at 7 bases. Trimming cost V 3 bases and J 0 bases; bases outside gene matches: 2. This CDR3 has 14 residues. Germline loops: CDR1 SGHRS, CDR2 YFSETQ. Here the CDR3 reads CASSWTSHQETQYF. The CDR3 nucleotides are TGCGCCAGCAGCTGGACTAGTCACCAAGAGACCCAGTACTTC.

The CDR3 loop reads CSVDPEPSYNEQFF. DNA for the CDR3: TGCAGCGTTGACCCGGAACCCTCCTACAATGAGCAGTTCTTC. This chain connects TRBV29-1 to TRBJ2-1; no firm D call. CDR1 and CDR2 from the germline V gene are SQVTM and ANQGSEA. The CDR3 has 14 residues. V dropped 3 bases and J dropped 0 bases, with 9 bases sitting between them.

The V and J genes are TRBV5-4 and TRBJ1-1, with D unresolved. The CDR3 contains 14 residues. Germline values: CDR1 SGHNT, CDR2 YYREEE (reference sequence). Trimming stripped 3 bases from V and 0 bases from J, with 9 bases between. CDR3 in amino acids: CASSYGLMNTEAFF. The DNA for the CDR3 is TGTGCCAGCAGCTACGGCCTCATGAACACTGAAGCTTTCTTT.

This chain joins TRBV2 and TRBJ2-7; tentative D call: TRBD1 (7 bases). The CDR3 runs 17 residues. With 0 bases removed from V and 4 bases from J, the gap between germline ends came to 19 bases. Germline CDR1 is SNHLY and CDR2 is FYNNEI. The CDR3 nucleotides read TGTGCCAGCAGTGAAGCATTGTGGAGGGGGCGAAAGTACGAGCAGTACTTC. This sequence encodes CASSEALWRGRKYEQYF.

This clone showed up just a few times. CDR3 coding DNA: TGTGCCAGCAGTATGACTACTAGTTACGACTACGAGCAGTACTTC. It specifies CASSMTTSYDYEQYF. J is TRBJ2-7 and V is TRBV6-6, with a tentative D call TRBD2 (5 bases). V was cut by 5 bases and J by 3 bases, with 17 bases left in between. The CDR3 is 15 residues long. In germline, CDR1 is MNHNY, CDR2 SVGAGI (reference sequence).

J is TRBJ1-3 and V is TRBV18, with D maybe TRBD1 (5 bases). Germline lookup yields CDR1 KGHSH and CDR2 LQKENI. V shed 5 bases and J shed 7 bases, with 18 bases lying between them. The CDR3 sequence is 15 residues long. The CDR3 spells CASSADSLTGNTIYF. In nucleotides, the CDR3 is TGTGCCAGCTCAGCCGACAGTCTGACCGGGAACACCATATATTTT.

This clone turned up a few times. The chain recombines TRBV5-4 with TRBJ1-1; D gene uncertain. Per the germline V gene, CDR1 is SGHNT and CDR2 is YYREEE (reference sequence). The CDR3 runs to 14 residues. Trimming cost V 1 base and J 0 bases, with 7 bases left between them. The CDR3 loop is CASSLPDMNTEAFF. CDR3 in DNA: TGTGCCAGCAGCTTGCCCGACATGAACACTGAAGCTTTCTTT.

In this sample, this clone turned up once. The CDR3: CASSPRDVNPAFF. The CDR3 DNA is TGTGCCAGTAGTCCCCGGGACGTGAATCCGGCTTTCTTT. V and J are TRBV19 and TRBJ1-1; tentatively, D is TRBD1 (5 bases). Germline V gives CDR1 LNHDA, CDR2 SQIVND (reference sequence). V lost 5 bases and J 11 bases, leaving 18 bases between the germline ends. CDR3 length: 13 residues.

The chain combines TRBV30 with TRBJ1-5; D gene ambiguous. This CDR3 spans 13 amino acids. V dropped 2 bases and J dropped 2 bases, with 7 bases sitting between them. CDR1 is GTSNPN, CDR2 SVGIG, per germline (reference sequence). The CDR3: CAWSKAGNQPQHF. CDR3 sequence (DNA): TGTGCCTGGAGTAAGGCGGGCAATCAGCCCCAGCATTTT.

The chain uses TRBV7-9 and TRBJ2-3; D is possibly TRBD1 or TRBD2 (7 bases each). Germline V gene lookup returns CDR1 SEHNR and CDR2 FQNEAQ (reference sequence). V was clipped by 5 bases and J by 6 bases, with 12 bases between them. This CDR3 region has 13 residues. The CDR3, as DNA: TGTGCCAGCAGCCTGCAGGGGGGGGATACGCAGTATTTT. It is translated as CASSLQGGDTQYF.

The chain joins TRBV19 to TRBJ2-7, with 11 positions matching TRBD1. V shed 7 bases, J shed 4 bases, and the junction held 3 bases outside the gene matches. Germline lookup yields CDR1 LNHDA and CDR2 SQIVND (reference sequence). This CDR3 is built from 13 residues. CDR3 loop: CASKGQGAYEQYF. CDR3 nucleotide sequence: TGTGCCAGTAAAGGACAGGGGGCTTACGAGCAGTACTTC.

The chain has TRBV10-3 and TRBJ1-1; D is ambiguous. Germline CDR1 and CDR2: ENHRY and SYGVKD. V was trimmed by 4 bases and J by 3 bases, leaving 12 bases between them. The CDR3 sequence is 14 residues long. The CDR3 coding sequence is TGTGCCATCAGTGGGGCGGGGAGGGACACTGAAGCTTTCTTT. Translated: CAISGAGRDTEAFF.

The chain joins TRBV3-1 (or the pseudogene TRBV3-2) to TRBJ2-3; D uncertain. The V gene lost 1 base and the J gene lost 4 bases, with 15 bases spanning the gap. This CDR3 spans 16 amino acids. CDR1 LGHDT and CDR2 YNNKEL come from the germline V gene (reference sequence). The CDR3 reads CASSQGLGIRPDTQYF. The CDR3 bases are TGTGCCAGCAGCCAAGGGCTGGGGATCCGCCCAGATACGCAGTATTTT.